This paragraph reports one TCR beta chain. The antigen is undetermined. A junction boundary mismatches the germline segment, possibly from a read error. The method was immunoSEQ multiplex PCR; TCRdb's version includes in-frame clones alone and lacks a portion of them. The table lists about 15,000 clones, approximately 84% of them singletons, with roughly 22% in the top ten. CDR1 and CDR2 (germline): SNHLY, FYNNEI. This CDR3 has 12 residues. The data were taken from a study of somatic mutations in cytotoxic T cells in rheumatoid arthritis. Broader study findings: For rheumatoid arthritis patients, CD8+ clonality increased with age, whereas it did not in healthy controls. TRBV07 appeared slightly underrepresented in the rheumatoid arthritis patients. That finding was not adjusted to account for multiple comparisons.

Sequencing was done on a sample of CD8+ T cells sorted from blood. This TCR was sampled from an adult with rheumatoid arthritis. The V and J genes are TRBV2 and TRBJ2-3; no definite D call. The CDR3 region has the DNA TGTGCCAGCAGTGAACCCACATATACGCAGTATTTT. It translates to CASSEPTYTQYF.